This T cell receptor beta chain is from a study of T cell changes during pregnancy in multiple sclerosis. Repertoires were generated with immunoSEQ multiplex PCR, while TCRdb's copy carries only in-frame clones and drops some. The data contain tens of thousands of clones, 80% to 95% of them singletons. Germline-derived CDR1 and CDR2 are KGHSH and LQKENI. Losses at the gene ends were 3 bases for V and 2 bases for J; bases not matched to a gene: 13. The CDR3 totals 20 residues. This clonotype was obtained from a female donor with multiple sclerosis, enrolled in a pregnancy study. Sample: peripheral blood, taken in the second trimester of pregnancy. The chain uses TRBV18 and TRBJ2-2; TRBD2 aligns across 12 bases. The CDR3 DNA reads TGTGCCAGCTCACCCCCGAAGGCTAGCGGGAGGGAATTCAACACCGGGGAGCTGTTTTTT. It is translated as CASSPPKASGREFNTGELFF.